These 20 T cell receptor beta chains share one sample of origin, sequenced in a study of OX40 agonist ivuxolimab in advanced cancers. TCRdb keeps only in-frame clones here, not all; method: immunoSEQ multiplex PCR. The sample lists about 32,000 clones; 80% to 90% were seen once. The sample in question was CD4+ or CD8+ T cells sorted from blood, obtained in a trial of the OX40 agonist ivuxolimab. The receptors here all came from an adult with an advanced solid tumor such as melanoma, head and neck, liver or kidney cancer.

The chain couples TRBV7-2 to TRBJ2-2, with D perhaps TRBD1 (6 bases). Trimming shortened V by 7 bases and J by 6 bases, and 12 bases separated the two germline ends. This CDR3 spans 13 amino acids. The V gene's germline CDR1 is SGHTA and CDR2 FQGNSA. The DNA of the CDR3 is TGTGCCAGCAACAGGGTCAGGGCCGGGGAGCTGTTTTTT. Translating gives CASNRVRAGELFF.

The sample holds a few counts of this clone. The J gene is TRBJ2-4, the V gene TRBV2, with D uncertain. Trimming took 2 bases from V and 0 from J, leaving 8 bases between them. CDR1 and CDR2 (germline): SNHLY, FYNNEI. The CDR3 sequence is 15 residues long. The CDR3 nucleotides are TGTGCCAGCAGTGAACAAATTGCAGCCAAAAACATTCAGTACTTC. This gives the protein CASSEQIAAKNIQYF.

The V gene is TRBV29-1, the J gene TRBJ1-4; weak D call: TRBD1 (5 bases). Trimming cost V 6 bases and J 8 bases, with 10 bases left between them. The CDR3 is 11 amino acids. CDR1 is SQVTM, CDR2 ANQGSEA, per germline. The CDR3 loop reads CSVRVIEKLFF. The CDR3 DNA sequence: TGCAGCGTCAGGGTTATAGAAAAACTGTTTTTT.

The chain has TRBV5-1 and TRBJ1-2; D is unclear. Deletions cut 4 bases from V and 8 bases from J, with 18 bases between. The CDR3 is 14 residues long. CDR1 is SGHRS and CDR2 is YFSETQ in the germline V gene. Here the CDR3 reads CASSPVDRLGGYTF. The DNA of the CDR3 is TGCGCCAGCAGCCCGGTGGACCGTCTCGGCGGCTACACCTTC.

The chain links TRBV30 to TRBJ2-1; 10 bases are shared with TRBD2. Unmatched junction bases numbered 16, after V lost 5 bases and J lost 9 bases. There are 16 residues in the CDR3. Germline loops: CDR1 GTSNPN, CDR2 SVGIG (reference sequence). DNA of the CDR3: TGTGCCTGGTACCCCGTCCTAGCGGGAGCCACCGGTGAGCAGTTCTTC. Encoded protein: CAWYPVLAGATGEQFF.

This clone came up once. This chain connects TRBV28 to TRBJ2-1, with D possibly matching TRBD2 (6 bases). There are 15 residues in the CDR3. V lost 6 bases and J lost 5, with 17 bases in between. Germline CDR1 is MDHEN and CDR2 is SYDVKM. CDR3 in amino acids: CASSSAGTGDNEQFF. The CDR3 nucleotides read TGTGCCAGCAGCTCAGCCGGGACTGGAGACAATGAGCAGTTCTTC.

The CDR3 loop reads CASSERRGLAGHTGELFF. Here the CDR3 DNA reads TGTGCCAGCAGTGAAAGAAGGGGACTAGCGGGGCACACCGGGGAGCTGTTTTTT. The gene calls are TRBV25-1 and TRBJ2-2, with 13 positions matching TRBD2. This CDR3 spans 18 amino acids. Germline V gene lookup returns CDR1 MGHDK and CDR2 SYGVNS. Losses at the gene ends were 2 bases for V and 3 bases for J; bases not matched to a gene: 6.

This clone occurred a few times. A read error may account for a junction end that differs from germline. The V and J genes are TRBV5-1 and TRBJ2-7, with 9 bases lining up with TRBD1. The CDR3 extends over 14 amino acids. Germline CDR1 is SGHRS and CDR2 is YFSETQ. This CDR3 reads CASAPDRGGYGQYF. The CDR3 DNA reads TGCGCCAGCGCCCCGGACAGGGGAGGATACGGGCAGTACTTC.

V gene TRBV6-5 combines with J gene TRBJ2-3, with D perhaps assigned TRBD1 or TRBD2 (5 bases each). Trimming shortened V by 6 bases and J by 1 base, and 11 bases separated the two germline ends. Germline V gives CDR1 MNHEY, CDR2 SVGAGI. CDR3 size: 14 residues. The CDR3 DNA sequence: TGTGCCAGCAGCCTCCAGGGAGGCACAGATACGCAGTATTTT. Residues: CASSLQGGTDTQYF.

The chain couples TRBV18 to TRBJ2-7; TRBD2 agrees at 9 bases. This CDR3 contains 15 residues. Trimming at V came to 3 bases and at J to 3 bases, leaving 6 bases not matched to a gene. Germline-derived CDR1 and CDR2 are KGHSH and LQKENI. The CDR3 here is CASSPLREGLYEQYF. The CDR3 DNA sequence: TGTGCCAGCTCACCTTTGCGGGAGGGCCTCTACGAGCAGTACTTC.

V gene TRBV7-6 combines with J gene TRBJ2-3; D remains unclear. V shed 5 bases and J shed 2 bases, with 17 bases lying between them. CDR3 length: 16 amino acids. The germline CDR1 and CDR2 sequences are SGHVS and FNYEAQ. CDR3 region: CASSLRAPSPTDTQYF. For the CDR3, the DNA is TGTGCCAGCAGCCTAAGAGCACCATCACCCACAGATACGCAGTATTTT.

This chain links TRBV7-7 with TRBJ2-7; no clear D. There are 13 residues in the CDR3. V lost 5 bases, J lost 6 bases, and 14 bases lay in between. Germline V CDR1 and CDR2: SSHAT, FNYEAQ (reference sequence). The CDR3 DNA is TGTGCCAGCAGCCAGTCGGGTATTGCCGAGCAGTACTTC. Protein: CASSQSGIAEQYF.

This chain's CDR3 is CATSPRSGRVYNEQFF. The CDR3 coding sequence is TGTGCCACCAGCCCACGGAGCGGGAGAGTCTACAATGAGCAGTTCTTC. This chain links TRBV15 with TRBJ2-1, with 8 bases fitting TRBD2. Germline assignment: CDR1 LNHNV and CDR2 YYDKDF (reference sequence). Trimming took 5 bases from V and 3 from J; bases not matched to a gene: 9. The CDR3 has 16 amino acids.

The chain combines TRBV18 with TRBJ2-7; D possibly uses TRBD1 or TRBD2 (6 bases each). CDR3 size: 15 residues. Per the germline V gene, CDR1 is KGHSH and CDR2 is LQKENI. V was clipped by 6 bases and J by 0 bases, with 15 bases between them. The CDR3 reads CASSQTTGASYEQYF. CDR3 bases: TGTGCCAGCTCCCAGACTACGGGGGCCTCCTACGAGCAGTACTTC.

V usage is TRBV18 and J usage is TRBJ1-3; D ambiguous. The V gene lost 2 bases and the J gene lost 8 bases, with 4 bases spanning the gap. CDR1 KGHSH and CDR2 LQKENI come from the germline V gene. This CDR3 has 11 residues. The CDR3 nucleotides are TGTGCCAGCTCACCAATGGACACCATATATTTT. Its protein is CASSPMDTIYF.

Here the CDR3 DNA reads TGTGCCAGCAGCACCCAAAGCGGGGGGGCCTACGAGCAGTACTTC. It is translated as CASSTQSGGAYEQYF. The chain joins TRBV7-2 to TRBJ2-7; 10 nucleotides agree with TRBD2. Germline assignment: CDR1 SGHTA and CDR2 FQGNSA. J gave up 2 bases and V 5 bases, and 6 bases lay outside the gene matches. CDR3 length: 15 residues.

The chain's CDR3 is CASTNPYRDGYTF. Written as DNA, the CDR3 is TGTGCCAGCACTAACCCGTACCGAGATGGCTACACCTTC. V is TRBV11-2 and J is TRBJ1-2; no reliable D call. V gave up 7 bases and J gave up 6 bases, with 15 bases separating them. This CDR3 has 13 amino acids. Germline values: CDR1 SGHAT, CDR2 FQNNGV.

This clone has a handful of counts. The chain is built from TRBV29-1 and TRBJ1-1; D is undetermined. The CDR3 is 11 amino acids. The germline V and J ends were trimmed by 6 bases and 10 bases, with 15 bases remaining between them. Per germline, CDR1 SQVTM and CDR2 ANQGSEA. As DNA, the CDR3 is TGCAGCGTGGTAACAGATCTTCGAGCTTTCTTT. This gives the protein CSVVTDLRAFF. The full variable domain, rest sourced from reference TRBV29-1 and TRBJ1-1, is SAVISQKPSRDICQRGTSLTIQCQVDSQVTMMFWYRQQPGQSLTLIATANQGSEATYESGFVIDKFPISRPNLTFSTLTVSNMSPEDSSIYLCSVVTDLRAFFGQGTRLTVV.

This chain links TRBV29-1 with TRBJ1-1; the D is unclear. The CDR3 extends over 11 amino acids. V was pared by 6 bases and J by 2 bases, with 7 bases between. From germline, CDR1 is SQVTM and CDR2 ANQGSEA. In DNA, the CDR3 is TGCAGCGTGCAGGACAACACTGAAGCTTTCTTT. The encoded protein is CSVQDNTEAFF.

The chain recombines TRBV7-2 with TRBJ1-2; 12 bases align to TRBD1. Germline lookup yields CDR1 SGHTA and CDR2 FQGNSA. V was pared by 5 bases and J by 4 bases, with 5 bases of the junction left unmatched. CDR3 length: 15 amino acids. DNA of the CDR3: TGTGCCAGCAGCGAGGGGACAGGGGGCGTCTATGGCTACACCTTC. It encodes CASSEGTGGVYGYTF.